One sample yielded the 32 T cell receptor beta chains listed below, sequenced in a study of blood T cells in healthy people across ages. Using a J-beta primer mix together with a sample-barcoded 5' primer, a second PCR was run for about 6 to 12 cycles. One entry per CDR3 protein results from TCRdb running MiXCR on the 5' RACE reads. The sample has hundreds of thousands of distinct CDR3 sequences; 40% to 45% are singletons. Material for sequencing was blood. These receptors came from an elderly man in good health.

DNA for the CDR3: TGTGCCAGCTCACCGACTGGGACAGGGTGGTATGGCTACACCTTC. Amino acids: CASSPTGTGWYGYTF. This sequence joins TRBV18 and TRBJ1-2; 9 bases line up with TRBD1. J gave up 5 bases and V 3 bases, and 7 bases lay outside the gene matches. The germline gives CDR1 KGHSH, CDR2 LQKENI. There are 15 residues in the CDR3.

The chain recombines TRBV10-3 with TRBJ1-4; D unresolved. CDR1 and CDR2 (germline): ENHRY, SYGVKD. V gave up 8 bases and J gave up 3 bases, with 13 bases separating them. The CDR3 has 14 residues. The CDR3 nucleotides read TGTGCCATCTCTAACGGACGCTCTAATGAAAAACTGTTTTTT. Its translation is CAISNGRSNEKLFF.

Note on this clonotype: This sequence may be a read error, since a much larger clone differs from it by one base. The chain uses TRBV25-1 and TRBJ2-1; the match to TRBD1 covers 7 bases. The end of the DNA is better explained by TRBJ2-7, so the J call may be wrong. The germline CDR1 and CDR2 sequences are MGHDK and SYGVNS. This CDR3 is 15 amino acids long. The CDR3 protein is CASSARQGIFDEQYF. The CDR3, as DNA: TGTGCCAGCAGTGCGCGACAGGGAATTTTCGACGAGCAGTACTTC.

This clonotype was counted only a few times. The chain combines TRBV3-1 with TRBJ2-1; D might be TRBD1 or TRBD2, each matching 6 bases. Trimming removed 4 bases from V and 7 bases from J, with 26 bases in between. Germline V CDR1 and CDR2: LGHDT, YNNKEL (reference sequence). The CDR3 contains 18 residues. The CDR3 DNA follows: TGTGCCAGCAGCCGGGGGAGGAGGGGGAGCCCTGGTTTGAATGAGCAGTTCTTC. Protein: CASSRGRRGSPGLNEQFF.

This clonotype was observed a handful of times. The V and J genes are TRBV12-3 or TRBV12-4 and TRBJ2-3; D possibly corresponds to TRBD1 (5 bases). V gave up 6 bases and J gave up 0 bases, with 13 bases separating them. The CDR3 runs to 15 residues. The CDR3 loop reads CASSRDRTSTDTQYF. The CDR3 DNA reads as TGTGCCAGCAGCAGAGACAGAACGAGCACAGATACGCAGTATTTT.

The chain is built from TRBV20-1 and TRBJ2-1; D unresolved. V lost 7 bases, J lost 10 bases, and 20 bases lay in between. The CDR3 consists of 13 residues. Germline CDR1 is DFQATT and CDR2 is SNEGSKA (reference sequence). CDR3 in amino acids: CSVPWSGTGEQFF. CDR3 in DNA: TGCAGTGTACCGTGGAGTGGTACCGGGGAGCAGTTCTTC.

The rearrangement joins TRBV7-2 to TRBJ2-3; TRBD2 aligns across 7 bases. The V segment lost 6 bases and the J segment 5 bases; nucleotides outside the gene matches: 8. Germline V gene data show CDR1 as SGHTA and CDR2 as FQGNSA. The CDR3 consists of 14 residues. CDR3 loop: CASRTTGTKDTQYF. CDR3 in DNA: TGTGCCAGCAGAACGACCGGGACTAAAGATACGCAGTATTTT.

The gene calls are TRBV20-1 and TRBJ2-7, with D possibly TRBD1 on 6 matching bases. The DNA end is more similar to TRBJ2-5, so the J call may be wrong. This CDR3 has 13 amino acids. Germline CDR1 DFQATT, CDR2 SNEGSKA (reference sequence). The CDR3 loop reads CSAEGHSLETQYF. CDR3 in DNA: TGCAGTGCCGAGGGACACTCACTGGAGACCCAGTACTTC.

This clonotype was observed a single time. Possible read error: a much larger clone is one base away. This chain joins TRBV20-1 and TRBJ2-7; D is perhaps TRBD1 (6 bases). The CDR3 totals 15 residues. CDR1 is DFQATT and CDR2 is SNEGSKA in the germline V gene (reference sequence). Trimming took off 5 bases at V and 10 bases at J, with 27 bases between the two ends. This CDR3 reads CSAPGQLGWREAQYF. The CDR3 bases are TGCAGTGCTCCGGGACAACTAGGGTGGCGAGAGGCCCAGTACTTC.

V usage is TRBV20-1 and J usage is TRBJ2-1; 11 bases agree with TRBD1. Germline assignment: CDR1 DFQATT and CDR2 SNEGSKA (reference sequence). CDR3 length: 13 amino acids. V shed 6 bases and J 8 bases; nucleotides not matched to a gene: 6. CDR3 loop: CSAYRDRGYEQFF. In DNA form, the CDR3 reads TGCAGTGCGTACCGGGACAGGGGGTATGAGCAGTTCTTC.

The rearrangement links TRBV9 to TRBJ2-1; possibly TRBD1 for D (6 bases). The V end lost 0 bases, the J end lost 7 bases, and 17 bases lay between the germline ends. Germline loops: CDR1 SGDLS, CDR2 YYNGEE. The CDR3 extends over 16 amino acids. The CDR3 loop is CASSVGPSGVANEQFF. The CDR3 nucleotides read TGTGCCAGCAGCGTAGGCCCCTCAGGGGTGGCTAATGAGCAGTTCTTC.

This clonotype occurred a few times. The chain couples TRBV7-6 to TRBJ1-1; D possibly corresponds to TRBD1 (5 bases). The V gene lost 5 bases and the J gene lost 0 bases, with 22 bases spanning the gap. Germline assignment: CDR1 SGHVS and CDR2 FNYEAQ. The CDR3 has 18 amino acids. The CDR3 nucleotides read TGTGCCAGCAGCCTATTAGGGGATCAGGGTTTCATGAACACTGAAGCTTTCTTT. Encoded protein: CASSLLGDQGFMNTEAFF.

There are a few counts of this clonotype. This chain uses TRBV29-1 with TRBJ2-7, with 9 nucleotides matching TRBD2. The CDR3 consists of 13 residues. Per germline, CDR1 SQVTM and CDR2 ANQGSEA. Trimming at V came to 4 bases and at J to 4 bases, leaving 5 bases not matched to a gene. The CDR3 region is CSVVAGGRYEQYF. The CDR3 DNA is TGCAGCGTTGTGGCGGGAGGGCGGTACGAGCAGTACTTC.

The CDR3 is CASRSNRVGYEQYF. CDR3 DNA sequence: TGTGCCAGCAGATCGAACAGGGTAGGGTACGAGCAGTACTTC. The chain joins TRBV28 to TRBJ2-4; maybe TRBD1 (6 bases). The end of the DNA fits TRBJ2-7 better, so the J call may be wrong. In germline, CDR1 is MDHEN, CDR2 SYDVKM. The CDR3 extends over 14 amino acids.

As DNA, the CDR3 is TGCAGTGCTACCGGGACAGGGATCACAGATACGCAGTATTTT. Protein: CSATGTGITDTQYF. The V gene is TRBV20-1, the J gene TRBJ2-3; 9 positions agree with TRBD1. Per germline, CDR1 DFQATT and CDR2 SNEGSKA (reference sequence). The CDR3 contains 14 residues. The V segment lost 4 bases and the J segment 2 bases; nucleotides outside the gene matches: 4.

Remarks on this clonotype: One base away lies a much larger clone, so this may be a sequencing read error. The chain has TRBV12-3 or TRBV12-4 and TRBJ2-4; 7 bases agree with TRBD1. V lost 6 bases to trimming and J lost 0 bases; unmatched junction nucleotides: 2. The CDR3 is made up of 14 amino acids. CDR3: CASRGQQAKNIQYF. Here the CDR3 DNA reads TGTGCCAGCAGGGGACAGCAAGCCAAAAACATTCAGTACTTC.

CDR3 nucleotide sequence: TGTGCCATCAGTTTGGAAGCGGGGCTCCAGAATACGCAGTATTTT. It yields the protein CAISLEAGLQNTQYF. The genes are TRBV10-3 and TRBJ2-3, with 7 bases aligning to TRBD2. Germline CDR1 and CDR2: ENHRY and SYGVKD. The CDR3 runs to 15 residues. V trimming: 5 bases; J trimming: 7 bases; junction bases outside the gene matches: 12.

The V call is TRBV29-1, the J call TRBJ2-5; a weak D match, TRBD1 (5 bases). The CDR3 totals 11 residues. Germline CDR1 and CDR2: SQVTM and ANQGSEA. The V end was cut by 4 bases, the J end by 11 bases, with 14 bases between. The CDR3 bases are TGCAGCGTTGGGGCGGACAATGAGCAGTACTTC. Translating gives CSVGADNEQYF.

V gene TRBV20-1 combines with J gene TRBJ1-5, with TRBD1 identical over 10 bases. CDR3 length: 16 residues. Unmatched junction bases numbered 7, after V lost 4 bases and J lost 1 base. Germline V lookup: CDR1 DFQATT, CDR2 SNEGSKA (reference sequence). The CDR3 DNA sequence: TGCAGTGCTACCCGGACAGGGGGGGACAGCAATCAGCCCCAGCATTTT. It specifies CSATRTGGDSNQPQHF.

This clonotype was recorded a few times. J is TRBJ2-7 and V is TRBV30; 9 bases are shared with TRBD1. The CDR3 totals 14 residues. Germline V lookup: CDR1 GTSNPN, CDR2 SVGIG (reference sequence). Trimming at V came to 2 bases and at J to 3 bases, leaving 5 bases not matched to a gene. This CDR3 reads CAWSNGGQGYEQYF. DNA of the CDR3: TGTGCCTGGAGTAACGGGGGACAGGGCTACGAGCAGTACTTC.

Points on this clonotype: At one end the junction does not follow the germline gene, possibly because of a read error. This chain joins TRBV7-2 and TRBJ2-3; 8 bases line up with TRBD1. Looked up from germline, CDR1 is SGHTA and CDR2 is FQGNSA. This CDR3 comprises 16 residues. The CDR3 DNA reads as TGTGCCTGCAGCTTATTCGTGGACAGGGGCACAGATACGCAGTATTTT. It is translated as CACSLFVDRGTDTQYF.

This sequence joins TRBV20-1 and TRBJ2-7; TRBD2 matches 12 bases. In germline, CDR1 is DFQATT, CDR2 SNEGSKA (reference sequence). This CDR3 comprises 16 residues. The V gene end was trimmed by 2 bases and the J gene end by 6 bases; junction bases not matched to a gene: 11. The CDR3 loop is CSARHASGRGPAEQYF. CDR3 sequence (DNA): TGCAGTGCTAGACATGCTAGCGGGAGGGGCCCTGCCGAGCAGTACTTC.

The chain has TRBV6-5 and TRBJ2-3; D gene uncertain. The CDR3 spans 14 residues. CDR1 is MNHEY and CDR2 is SVGAGI in the germline V gene. Trimming stripped 4 bases from V and 1 base from J, with 9 bases between. CDR3 in DNA: TGTGCCAGCAGTTCCTTTCCAGGCACAGATACGCAGTATTTT. Amino acid sequence: CASSSFPGTDTQYF.

This chain joins TRBV29-1 and TRBJ2-4; D is uncertain. The better agreement between TRBJ2-5 and the DNA end casts doubt on the J call. CDR3 length: 13 residues. Germline CDR1 reads SQVTM; CDR2 reads ANQGSEA. The CDR3 nucleotides read TGCAGCGCCGACCGCCTTATGTCTGAGACCCAGTACTTC. Protein: CSADRLMSETQYF.

This clonotype was seen a handful of times. DNA of the CDR3: TGTGCCACCGAGCGGGGGCCTCGTGAAGCTTTCTTT. Translating it yields CATERGPREAFF. The chain is built from TRBV6-5 and TRBJ1-1; a possible D gene is TRBD1 (6 bases). This CDR3 comprises 12 residues. Looked up from germline, CDR1 is MNHEY and CDR2 is SVGAGI. V dropped 10 bases and J dropped 7 bases, with 16 bases sitting between them.

The chain has TRBV11-2 and TRBJ2-3; D might be TRBD1 (6 bases). V was cut by 5 bases and J by 6 bases, with 21 bases left in between. The germline CDR1 and CDR2 sequences are SGHAT and FQNNGV. The length of the CDR3 is 16 residues. CDR3 sequence reads: CASSATGTPVGDTQYF. The CDR3 DNA follows: TGTGCCAGCAGCGCTACCGGGACACCGGTGGGGGATACGCAGTATTTT.

This clonotype was seen at least ten times. A much larger clone lies one base from this, so it may be a read error. The rearrangement uses TRBV11-2 and TRBJ2-7, with 7 bases identical to TRBD2. With 4 bases clipped from V and 4 bases from J, the junction kept 10 bases outside the gene matches. Germline CDR1 is SGHAT and CDR2 is FQNNGV. This CDR3 comprises 15 residues. CDR3 sequence (DNA): TGTGCCAGCAGCTCAGGACGAGCGGGGAGATACGAGCAGTACTTC. As protein: CASSSGRAGRYEQYF.

The J gene is TRBJ2-7, the V gene TRBV13; a weak D match, TRBD2 (6 bases). CDR1 PRHDT and CDR2 FYEKMQ come from the germline V gene (reference sequence). Deletions cut 3 bases from V and 7 bases from J, with 28 bases between. There are 18 residues in the CDR3. CDR3 DNA: TGTGCCAGCAGCTTTTTTCGGGGAGGAAGCGAGCGCCGAGGTGAGCAGTACTTC. Protein: CASSFFRGGSERRGEQYF.

V usage is TRBV12-5 and J usage is TRBJ2-6, with D unclear. Germline V gene data show CDR1 as LGHNT and CDR2 as FRNRAP. The V and J ends lost 3 bases and 2 bases respectively, with 5 bases between them. CDR3 length: 14 amino acids. This CDR3 is CASGLSPGANVLTF. The CDR3 bases are TGTGCTAGTGGTTTATCTCCTGGGGCCAACGTCCTGACTTTC.

This clonotype has only a few counts. The V gene is TRBV6-2 or TRBV6-3, the J gene TRBJ2-6, with D perhaps matching TRBD2 (5 bases). With 6 bases removed from V and 5 bases from J, the gap between germline ends came to 14 bases. This CDR3 region has 15 residues. The germline CDR1 and CDR2 sequences are MNHEY and SVGEGT. CDR3 nucleotide sequence: TGTGCCAGCAGCCAGGACTCCAGTAGGGCCAACGTCCTGACTTTC. Translated, it gives CASSQDSSRANVLTF.

The rearrangement uses TRBV12-3 or TRBV12-4 and TRBJ1-5; 8 bases align to TRBD1. CDR3 length: 15 residues. V gave up 2 bases and J gave up 3 bases; unmatched junction bases: 3. The CDR3 loop is CASSLTGGYNQPQHF. The CDR3 DNA sequence: TGTGCCAGCAGTTTAACAGGGGGGTACAATCAGCCCCAGCATTTT.

The J gene is TRBJ2-3, the V gene TRBV25-1; 8 bases map to TRBD2. The CDR3 totals 12 residues. Germline CDR1 MGHDK, CDR2 SYGVNS. V dropped 3 bases and J dropped 10; count of bases not matched to a gene: 3. In DNA, the CDR3 is TGTGCCAGCAGTGAGGGGCGGGGGGCGCAGTATTTT. This sequence encodes CASSEGRGAQYF.